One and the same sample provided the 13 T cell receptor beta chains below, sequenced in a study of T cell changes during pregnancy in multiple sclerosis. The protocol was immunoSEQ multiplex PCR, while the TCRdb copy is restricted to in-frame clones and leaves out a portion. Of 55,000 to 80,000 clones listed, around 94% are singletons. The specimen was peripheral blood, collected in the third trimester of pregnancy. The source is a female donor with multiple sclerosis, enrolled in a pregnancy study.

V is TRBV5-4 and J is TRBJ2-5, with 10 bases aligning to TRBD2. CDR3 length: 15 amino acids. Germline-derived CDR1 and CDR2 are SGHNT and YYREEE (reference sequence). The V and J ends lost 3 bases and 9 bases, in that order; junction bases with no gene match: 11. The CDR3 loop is CASSSRTSGFGAQYF. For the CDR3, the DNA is TGTGCCAGCAGCTCCCGGACTAGCGGCTTTGGGGCCCAGTACTTC.

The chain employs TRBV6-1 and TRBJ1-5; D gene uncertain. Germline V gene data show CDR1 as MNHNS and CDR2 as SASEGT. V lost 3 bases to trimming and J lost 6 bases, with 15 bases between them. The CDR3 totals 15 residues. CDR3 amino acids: CASSEGSPGGQPQHF. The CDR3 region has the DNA TGTGCCAGCAGTGAGGGATCACCAGGAGGTCAGCCCCAGCATTTT.

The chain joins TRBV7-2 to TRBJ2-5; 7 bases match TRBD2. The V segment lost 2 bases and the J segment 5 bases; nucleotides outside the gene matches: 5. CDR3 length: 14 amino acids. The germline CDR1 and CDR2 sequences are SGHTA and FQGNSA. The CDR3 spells CASSLNGGVETQYF. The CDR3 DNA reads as TGTGCCAGCAGCTTAAATGGGGGGGTTGAGACCCAGTACTTC.

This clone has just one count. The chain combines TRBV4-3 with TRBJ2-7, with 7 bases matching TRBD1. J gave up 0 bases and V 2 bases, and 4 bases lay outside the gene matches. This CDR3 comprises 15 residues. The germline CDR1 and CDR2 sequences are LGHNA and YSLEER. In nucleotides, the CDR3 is TGCGCCAGCAGCCAACAGACAGGGCTCTCCTACGAGCAGTACTTC. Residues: CASSQQTGLSYEQYF.

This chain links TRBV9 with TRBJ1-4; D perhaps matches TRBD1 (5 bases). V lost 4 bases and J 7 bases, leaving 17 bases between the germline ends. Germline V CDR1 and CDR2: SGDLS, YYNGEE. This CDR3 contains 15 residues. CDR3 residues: CASSSQGESLEKLFF. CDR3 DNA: TGTGCCAGCAGCTCTCAAGGGGAAAGCCTTGAAAAACTGTTTTTT.

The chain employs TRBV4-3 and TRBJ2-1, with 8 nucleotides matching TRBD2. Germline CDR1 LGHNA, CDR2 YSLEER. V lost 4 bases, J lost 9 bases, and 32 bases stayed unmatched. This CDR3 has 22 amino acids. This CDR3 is CASSPRSIPPGGPGLGGIEQFF. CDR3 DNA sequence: TGCGCCAGCAGCCCAAGATCAATCCCGCCGGGGGGGCCGGGACTAGGAGGAATTGAGCAGTTCTTC.

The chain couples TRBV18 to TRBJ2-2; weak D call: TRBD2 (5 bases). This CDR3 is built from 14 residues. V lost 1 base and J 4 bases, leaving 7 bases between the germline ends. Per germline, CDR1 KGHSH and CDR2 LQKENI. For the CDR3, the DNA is TGTGCCAGCTCACCACGAGAGGGCACCGGGGAGCTGTTTTTT. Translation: CASSPREGTGELFF.

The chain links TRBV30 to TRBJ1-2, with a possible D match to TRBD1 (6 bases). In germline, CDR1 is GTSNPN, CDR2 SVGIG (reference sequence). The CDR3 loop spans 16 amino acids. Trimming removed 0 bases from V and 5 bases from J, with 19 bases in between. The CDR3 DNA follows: TGTGCCTGGAGTGTCGGCCCAGGGGTTCTCTTATATGGCTACACCTTC. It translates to CAWSVGPGVLLYGYTF.

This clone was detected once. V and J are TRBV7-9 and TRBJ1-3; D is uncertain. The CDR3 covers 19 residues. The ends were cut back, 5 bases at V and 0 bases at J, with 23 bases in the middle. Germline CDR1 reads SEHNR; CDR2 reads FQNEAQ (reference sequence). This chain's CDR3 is CASSPRHSFYYSSGNTIYF. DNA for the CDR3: TGTGCCAGCAGCCCCCGCCACTCCTTTTATTACTCCTCTGGAAACACCATATATTTT.

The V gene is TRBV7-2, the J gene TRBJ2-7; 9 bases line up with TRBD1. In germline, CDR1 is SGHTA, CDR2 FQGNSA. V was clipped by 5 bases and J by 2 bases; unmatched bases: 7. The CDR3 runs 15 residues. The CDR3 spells CASSVYRGLTYEQYF. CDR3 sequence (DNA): TGTGCCAGCAGCGTCTACAGGGGGCTAACCTACGAGCAGTACTTC.

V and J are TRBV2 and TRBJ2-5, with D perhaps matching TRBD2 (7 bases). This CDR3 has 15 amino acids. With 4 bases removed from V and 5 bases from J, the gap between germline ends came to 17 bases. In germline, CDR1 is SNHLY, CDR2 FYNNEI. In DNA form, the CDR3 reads TGTGCCAGCAGTGGTCACTTAGGGGGGGCGGAGACCCAGTACTTC. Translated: CASSGHLGGAETQYF.

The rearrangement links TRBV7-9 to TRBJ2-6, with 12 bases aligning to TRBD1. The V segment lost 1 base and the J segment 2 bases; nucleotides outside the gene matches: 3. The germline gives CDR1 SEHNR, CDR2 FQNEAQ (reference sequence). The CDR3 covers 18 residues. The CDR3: CASSLVGDRGPGANVLTF. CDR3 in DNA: TGTGCCAGCAGCTTAGTCGGGGACAGGGGGCCTGGGGCCAACGTCCTGACTTTC.

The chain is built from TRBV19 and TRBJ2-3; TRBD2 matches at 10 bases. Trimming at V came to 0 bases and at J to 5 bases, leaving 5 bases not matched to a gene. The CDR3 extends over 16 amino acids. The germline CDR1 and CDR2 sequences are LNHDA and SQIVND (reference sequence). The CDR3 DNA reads TGTGCCAGTAGTATAGATCAGCGGGGGGGCTTAGATACGCAGTATTTT. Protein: CASSIDQRGGLDTQYF. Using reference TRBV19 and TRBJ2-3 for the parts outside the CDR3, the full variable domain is DGGITQSPKYLFRKEGQNVTLSCEQNLNHDAMYWYRQDPGQGLRLIYYSQIVNDFQKGDIAEGYSVSREKKESFPLTVTSAQKNPTAFYLCASSIDQRGGLDTQYFGPGTRLTVL.